These T cell receptor beta chains were read from a single sample in a study of T cell repertoires in aging, cancer and after chemotherapy. Each CDR3 protein gets one entry after TCRdb re-called the multiplex PCR reads with MiXCR. The sample consists of more than 7,000 distinct CDR3 sequences, 34% of them appearing once. The sequencing input was blood. The receptors here all came from a human donor in good health. Both conserved end residues are part of each CDR3. A D gene is named only where the DNA matches it firmly. Size tells how often a clone was seen (once, few, many) or the class of an expanded clone, and some rows leave it out.

TRBV11-3	-	TRBJ2-7	-	CASRTRTVIEQYF	TGTGCCAGCCGGACTCGGACGGTTATCGAGCAGTACTTC
TRBV20-1	-	TRBJ2-3	few	CSAGTWSSTDTQYF	TGCAGTGCTGGGACGTGGTCGAGCACAGATACGCAGTATTTT
TRBV5-6	-	TRBJ2-2	-	CASSLILRGELFF	TGTGCCAGCAGCTTGATATTACGCGGGGAGCTGTTTTTT
TRBV5-5	-	TRBJ2-7	once	CASNPLGMNEQYF	TGCGCCAGCAATCCACTTGGTATGAACGAGCAGTACTTC
TRBV4-3	-	TRBJ2-6	-	CASSQDGASGANVLTF	TGCGCCAGCAGCCAAGACGGAGCCTCTGGGGCCAACGTCCTGACTTTC
TRBV12-3/TRBV12-4	-	TRBJ2-7	-	CASSLVAGQGGEQYF	TGTGCCAGCAGTTTAGTAGCGGGACAGGGTGGCGAGCAGTACTTC
TRBV6-1	-	TRBJ2-7	medium-sized	CASSDEGTAYEQYF	TGTGCCAGCAGTGACGAGGGAACGGCCTACGAGCAGTACTTC
TRBV7-6	-	TRBJ1-4	few	CASSSWTSATNEKLFF	TGTGCCAGCAGCTCCTGGACTTCCGCAACTAATGAAAAACTGTTTTTT
TRBV29-1	-	TRBJ2-3	medium-sized	CSVDSTDTQYF	TGCAGCGTCGATTCCACAGATACGCAGTATTTT
TRBV28	-	TRBJ1-5	once	CASSYATGNQPQHF	TGTGCCAGCAGTTATGCAACAGGGAATCAGCCCCAGCATTTT
TRBV20-1	-	TRBJ2-2	few	CSARDARASNTGELFF	TGCAGTGCTAGAGACGCGAGGGCATCGAACACCGGGGAGCTGTTTTTT
TRBV6-2/TRBV6-3	TRBD1	TRBJ2-5	-	CASSSGTGGYQETQYF	TGTGCCAGCAGTTCCGGGACAGGGGGGTACCAAGAGACCCAGTACTTC
TRBV6-2/TRBV6-3	-	TRBJ2-3	few	CASSDQGGLTDTQYF	TGTGCCAGCAGTGATCAAGGGGGACTCACAGATACGCAGTATTTT
TRBV12-3/TRBV12-4	-	TRBJ1-1	-	CASSSRKGMNTEAFF	TGTGCCAGCAGTTCCCGGAAAGGGATGAACACTGAAGCTTTCTTT
TRBV6-1	-	TRBJ1-3	few	CASSYSGDSGNTIYF	TGTGCCAGCAGTTACTCAGGAGACTCTGGAAACACCATATATTTT
TRBV5-6	-	TRBJ2-1	-	CASSLNWGNEQFF	TGTGCCAGCAGCTTGAATTGGGGGAATGAGCAGTTCTTC
TRBV5-1	-	TRBJ1-2	-	CASSLVEGEEDGYTF	TGCGCCAGCAGCTTGGTAGAAGGGGAAGAGGATGGCTACACCTTC
TRBV12-3/TRBV12-4	TRBD1	TRBJ1-5	-	CASSTRDRLNQPQHF	TGTGCCAGCAGTACCAGGGACAGACTAAATCAGCCCCAGCATTTT
TRBV19	-	TRBJ1-2	few	CASSKQRRGSNYGYTF	TGTGCCAGTAGTAAACAAAGACGGGGATCTAACTATGGCTACACCTTC
TRBV6-2/TRBV6-3	-	TRBJ1-4	-	CASRENIPFAANEKLFF	TGTGCCAGCAGGGAAAACATACCGTTCGCGGCGAATGAAAAACTGTTTTTT
TRBV5-4	-	TRBJ1-1	medium-sized	CASSFGREAFF	TGTGCCAGCAGCTTCGGCCGGGAAGCTTTCTTT
TRBV7-9	-	TRBJ2-3	few	CASSKRADTQYF	TGTGCCAGCAGCAAACGTGCGGATACGCAGTATTTT
TRBV12-3/TRBV12-4	-	TRBJ1-5	-	CASGLVRSRQVNQPQHF	TGTGCTAGTGGTTTGGTCCGTTCGAGACAGGTCAATCAGCCCCAGCATTTT
TRBV7-9	-	TRBJ2-5	-	CASSLVIGGDQETQYF	TGTGCCAGCAGCTTAGTAATAGGGGGGGACCAAGAGACCCAGTACTTC
TRBV6-6	-	TRBJ2-1	-	CASSPPLGAPGGNEQFF	TGTGCCAGCAGCCCCCCCCTGGGAGCTCCTGGGGGCAATGAGCAGTTCTTC
TRBV7-9	-	TRBJ2-3	-	CASSSGWGYQSGDTQYF	TGTGCCAGCAGCTCAGGGTGGGGCTACCAATCAGGAGATACGCAGTATTTT
TRBV6-2/TRBV6-3	TRBD2	TRBJ2-1	-	CASSLHGGGYNEQFF	TGTGCCAGCAGCCTGCACGGGGGGGGCTACAATGAGCAGTTCTTC
TRBV10-3	-	TRBJ1-5	few	CAISQINQPQHF	TGTGCCATCAGTCAGATCAATCAGCCCCAGCATTTT
TRBV19	TRBD1	TRBJ2-1	few	CARSSGTGWTEQFF	TGTGCCAGGAGCTCCGGGACAGGGTGGACTGAGCAGTTCTTC
TRBV6-4	-	TRBJ2-3	-	CASSEGGITDTQYF	TGTGCCAGCAGTGAAGGGGGGATCACAGATACGCAGTATTTT
TRBV6-5	-	TRBJ2-1	-	CASSVTFGAEQFF	TGTGCCAGCAGTGTAACCTTCGGCGCTGAGCAGTTCTTC
TRBV12-3/TRBV12-4	-	TRBJ2-1	-	CASTTASYNEQFF	TGTGCCAGCACGACGGCCTCCTACAATGAGCAGTTCTTC
TRBV12-3/TRBV12-4	TRBD1	TRBJ2-2	-	CASSSSDRGDTGELFF	TGTGCCAGCAGTTCTTCCGACAGGGGAGACACCGGGGAGCTGTTTTTT
TRBV4-2	-	TRBJ1-2	-	CASSQARGYTF	TGTGCCAGCAGCCAAGCACGCGGCTACACCTTC
TRBV20-1	-	TRBJ2-4	-	CSAPPGGHPGQNIQYF	TGCAGTGCCCCCCCCGGGGGGCACCCAGGACAAAACATTCAGTACTTC
TRBV7-2	TRBD2	TRBJ2-1	-	CASSPGGEYNEQFF	TGTGCCAGCAGCCCGGGGGGGGAATACAATGAGCAGTTCTTC
TRBV11-2	-	TRBJ2-1	few	CASSLAGGEQFF	TGTGCCAGCAGTTTGGCTGGGGGTGAGCAGTTCTTC
TRBV5-1	-	TRBJ1-2	few	CASSLAQGDYGYTF	TGCGCCAGCAGCTTGGCCCAGGGTGACTATGGCTACACCTTC
TRBV6-5	-	TRBJ2-1	few	CASSYSIRGEQFF	TGTGCCAGCAGTTACTCGATAAGGGGTGAGCAGTTCTTC
TRBV4-2	-	TRBJ1-2	few	CASSQVSGTGYTF	TGTGCCAGCAGCCAAGTGTCAGGGACAGGCTACACCTTC
TRBV7-3	-	TRBJ1-1	-	CASSLIGGDTEAFF	TGTGCCAGCAGCTTAATTGGAGGGGACACTGAAGCTTTCTTT
TRBV15	-	TRBJ1-3	-	CATSSGGMDRNSGNTIYF	TGTGCCACCAGCAGCGGGGGGATGGACCGTAACTCTGGAAACACCATATATTTT
TRBV30	-	TRBJ1-2	medium-sized	CACQREDYGYTF	TGTGCCTGCCAGAGGGAGGACTATGGCTACACCTTC
TRBV7-9	-	TRBJ2-7	-	CASCGLSSYEQYF	TGTGCCAGCTGCGGTTTAAGCTCCTACGAGCAGTACTTC
TRBV7-2	TRBD1	TRBJ1-2	few	CASSRRQGQGYTF	TGTGCCAGCAGCCGCCGACAGGGTCAAGGCTACACCTTC
TRBV6-5	-	TRBJ1-1	medium-sized	CASSAIAGQGAEAFF	TGTGCCAGCAGTGCAATCGCCGGGCAGGGCGCTGAAGCTTTCTTT
TRBV19	-	TRBJ1-6	medium-sized	CASSIEGYNSPLHF	TGTGCCAGTAGTATTGAGGGCTATAATTCACCCCTCCACTTT
TRBV6-5	-	TRBJ1-2	few	CASSDRRLANYGYTF	TGTGCCAGCAGTGACAGACGGCTGGCTAACTATGGCTACACCTTC
TRBV7-2	-	TRBJ1-6	-	CASSFKGHDNSPLHF	TGTGCCAGCAGCTTTAAGGGACACGATAATTCACCCCTCCACTTT
TRBV6-2/TRBV6-3	-	TRBJ1-2	few	CASDQGGLKANYGYTF	TGTGCCTCGGATCAAGGCGGTCTGAAAGCTAACTATGGCTACACCTTC
TRBV6-5	TRBD2	TRBJ2-5	-	CATNGGGQETQYF	TGTGCCACCAACGGGGGGGGGCAAGAGACCCAGTACTTT
TRBV4-2	-	TRBJ1-1	-	CASSSPPIPRGDTEAFF	TGTGCCAGCAGCTCCCCCCCCATTCCCCGGGGGGACACTGAAGCTTTCTTT
TRBV7-2	-	TRBJ2-7	-	CASSGTWTRSYEQYF	TGTGCCAGCAGCGGGACCTGGACTCGCTCCTACGAGCAGTACTTC
TRBV7-7	-	TRBJ1-1	-	CASSLRVSCTEAFF	TGTGCCAGCAGCTTAAGGGTGAGTTGCACTGAAGCTTTCTTT
TRBV6-6	-	TRBJ1-1	-	CASSGDEAFF	TGTGCCAGCAGCGGCGACGAAGCTTTCTTT
TRBV20-1	TRBD1	TRBJ1-4	-	CSASGQGKVREKLFF	TGCAGTGCTAGCGGACAGGGAAAGGTGCGGGAAAAACTGTTTTTT
TRBV7-2	-	TRBJ2-7	few	CASSLGRLSGYEQYF	TGTGCCAGCAGCTTAGGGCGCCTATCTGGCTACGAGCAGTACTTC
TRBV19	TRBD2	TRBJ2-3	-	CASSIGTRFHTQYF	TGTGCCAGTAGTATCGGGACTAGGTTCCATACGCAGTATTTT
TRBV15	-	TRBJ2-2	few	CATSRDAVVVPGELFF	TGTGCCACCAGCAGAGATGCGGTTGTGGTCCCCGGGGAGCTGTTTTTT